The clone carrying this T cell receptor (beta chain) has just a few counts. Its antigen is as yet unknown. Treatment in this sample: oral pan-JAK inhibitor, 5-10 mg twice daily. This record comes from a study of CD8+ T cells in alopecia areata. The CDR3 is 12 amino acids. Trimming cost V 3 bases and J 10 bases, with 12 bases left between them. From germline, CDR1 is KGHSH and CDR2 LQKENI. cDNA prepared by RNA extraction and subsequent reverse transcription served as the template for sequencing. Sequencing used immunoSEQ multiplex PCR; TCRdb keeps in-frame clones, though not all of them. The data hold 200,000 to 250,000 clones, with 50% to 60% observed a single time. Study conclusions and caveats: Compared with normal scalp, lesional scalp had higher clonality and more expanded CD8+ clones.

This TCR derives from a human donor with alopecia areata. V usage is TRBV18 and J usage is TRBJ2-5; a weak D match, TRBD1 (5 bases). Here the sequenced sample was CD4+ T cells sorted from blood, taken at week 4, from a patient treated with tofacitinib. The CDR3 bases are TGTGCCAGCTCACCGGGGCTAGAGGACCAGTACTTC. Encoded protein: CASSPGLEDQYF.